What follows are 10 T cell receptor beta chains derived from one specimen sequenced in a study of T cell responses to AZD1222 COVID-19 vaccine. The data were produced by immunoSEQ multiplex PCR, yet TCRdb's version contains in-frame clones alone and is incomplete. The table records some 130,000 clones, approximately 80% of them present only once. The sample consisted of peripheral blood, taken on day 0 of AZD1222 vaccination. The receptors originated from an adult in good health.

The V and J genes are TRBV9 and TRBJ1-3; D unresolved. Trimming removed 0 bases from V and 8 bases from J, with 15 bases in between. CDR1 is SGDLS, CDR2 YYNGEE, per germline. This CDR3 contains 15 residues. As DNA, the CDR3 is TGTGCCAGCAGCGTAGGGGTCACACTCGGGGACACCATATATTTT. The encoded protein is CASSVGVTLGDTIYF.

This clone came up once. This sequence joins TRBV5-5 and TRBJ1-5; the D gene is possibly TRBD1 (6 bases). The CDR3 is 14 amino acids. Germline V gives CDR1 SGHKS, CDR2 YYEKEE (reference sequence). Trimming took 4 bases from V and 3 from J, leaving 11 bases between them. The CDR3 DNA follows: TGTGCCAGCAGCCAAGACAGGATCAATCAGCCCCAGCATTTT. Amino acids: CASSQDRINQPQHF. Using reference TRBV5-5 and TRBJ1-5 for the parts outside the CDR3, the full variable domain is DAGVTQSPTHLIKTRGQQVTLRCSPISGHKSVSWYQQVLGQGPQFIFQYYEKEERGRGNFPDRFSARQFPNYSSELNVNALLLGDSALYLCASSQDRINQPQHFGDGTRLSIL.

The gene calls are TRBV28 and TRBJ2-3; TRBD1 agrees at 9 bases. Trimming cost V 6 bases and J 7 bases; bases outside gene matches: 11. This CDR3 has 15 amino acids. Germline V CDR1 and CDR2: MDHEN, SYDVKM. CDR3 in DNA: TGTGCCAGCAGGGATCGGGACAGGGTTTCGAATACGCAGTATTTT. It is translated as CASRDRDRVSNTQYF.

The chain carries TRBV5-1 and TRBJ1-5, with D possibly TRBD1 on 5 matching bases. Trimming left V 4 bases short and J 0 bases short, with 8 bases between. Germline values: CDR1 SGHRS, CDR2 YFSETQ. This CDR3 has 14 amino acids. This CDR3 is CASSQGDSNQPQHF. The CDR3 coding sequence is TGCGCCAGCAGCCAAGGGGATAGCAATCAGCCCCAGCATTTT. Drawing the rest from reference TRBV5-1 and TRBJ1-5, the complete variable domain is KAGVTQTPRYLIKTRGQQVTLSCSPISGHRSVSWYQQTPGQGLQFLFEYFSETQRNKGNFPGRFSGRQFSNSRSEMNVSTLELGDSALYLCASSQGDSNQPQHFGDGTRLSIL.

The chain recombines TRBV6-1 with TRBJ1-5, with D unclear. The CDR3 totals 15 residues. The germline CDR1 and CDR2 sequences are MNHNS and SASEGT. Trimming took off 0 bases at V and 4 bases at J, with 10 bases between the two ends. CDR3 nucleotides: TGTGCCAGCAGTGAAGCGCGTGGCCATAATCAGCCCCAGCATTTT. Protein product: CASSEARGHNQPQHF.

The chain is built from TRBV27 and TRBJ2-1; D is possibly TRBD1 (5 bases). V was clipped by 1 base and J by 1 base, with 14 bases between them. Germline assignment: CDR1 MNHEY and CDR2 SMNVEV (reference sequence). The CDR3 is made up of 17 amino acids. This CDR3 reads CASSLWSGAPSYNEQFF. The DNA for the CDR3 is TGTGCCAGCAGTTTATGGTCTGGGGCTCCATCCTACAATGAGCAGTTCTTC.

V is TRBV11-3 and J is TRBJ2-2; D is uncertain. This CDR3 is built from 12 residues. CDR1 and CDR2 from the germline V gene are SGHNT and YENEEA. V lost 2 bases, J lost 6 bases, and 4 bases lay in between. The CDR3 nucleotides read TGTGCCAGCAGCTTACCCGCCGGGGAGCTGTTTTTT. Protein sequence: CASSLPAGELFF.

V usage is TRBV7-3 and J usage is TRBJ1-2, with 7 bases identical to TRBD1. After removal of 3 bases from V and 6 bases from J, the junction contained 4 bases not matched to a gene. The CDR3 contains 13 residues. Per germline, CDR1 SGHTA and CDR2 FQGTGA. The DNA of the CDR3 is TGTGCCAGCAGCTTCGGAGGGGGCGATGGCTACACCTTC. This sequence encodes CASSFGGGDGYTF.

This clone was seen only once. The chain couples TRBV28 to TRBJ2-1; 7 bases are a match to TRBD2. Germline assignment: CDR1 MDHEN and CDR2 SYDVKM. J was trimmed by 4 bases and V by 5 bases; bases with no gene match: 5. The CDR3 has 14 residues. CDR3 DNA sequence: TGTGCCAGCAGTCCCCATAGCGGGTACAATGAGCAGTTCTTC. It specifies CASSPHSGYNEQFF.

This clone was recorded once. This chain joins TRBV3-1 (or the pseudogene TRBV3-2) and TRBJ1-6, with 7 bases that match TRBD1. CDR1 is LGHDT, CDR2 YNNKEL, per germline (reference sequence). After removal of 1 base from V and 4 bases from J, the junction contained 4 bases not matched to a gene. The CDR3 has 16 residues. CDR3 nucleotide sequence: TGTGCCAGCAGCCAAGCCCTGACAGGGTATAATTCACCCCTCCACTTT. This codes for CASSQALTGYNSPLHF.